Here is one T cell receptor beta chain with its context. Its target is unknown. The sample originates from a study of T cell responses to AZD1222 COVID-19 vaccine. Germline CDR1 and CDR2: GTSNPN and SVGIG (reference sequence). V was trimmed by 3 bases and J by 7 bases, leaving 10 bases between them. CDR3 length equals 12 residues. Findings and limits, study-wide: Across the whole spike, CD4 TCRs peaked at regions 160-218 and 743-854. White British donors predominated, females outnumbered males, and clonal diversity was possibly underestimated.

Measured with immunoSEQ multiplex PCR; TCRdb has only the in-frame clones, and not every one. The top ten hold 1.5% to 2% of the sample, which has some 120,000 clones, 75% to 90% seen once. J is TRBJ2-1 and V is TRBV30; tentatively, D is TRBD2 (6 bases). The specimen comprised peripheral blood, sampled on day 0 of AZD1222 vaccination. The sequence came from an adult in good health. CDR3 in DNA: TGTGCCTGGAGGGGGGGAGGTAATGAGCAGTTCTTC. It encodes CAWRGGGNEQFF. Variable domain in full (rest from reference TRBV30 and TRBJ2-1): SQTIHQWPATLVQPVGSPLSLECTVEGTSNPNLYWYRQAAGRGLQLLFYSVGIGQISSEVPQNLSASRPQDRQFILSSKKLLLSDSGFYLCAWRGGGNEQFFGPGTRLTVL.